Presented here are 20 T cell receptor beta chains from one specimen sequenced in a study of blood T cells in healthy people across ages (dated by TCRdb to the mid-2010s). Receptor amplification or capture employed 5' RACE. TCRdb lists the instrument as Illumina HiSeq 2500. A second PCR of roughly 6 to 11 cycles was run with a J-beta primer mix and a sample-barcoded 5' primer. Clones were called with MiXCR by TCRdb after fastp trimmed the public reads at Q25, and only in-frame beta chains were retained. Identical CDR3 proteins give one entry, which carries the most common genes and DNA. Present in this sample are 1,100,000 or so distinct CDR3 sequences, less than 50% of which were seen just once. Of the sample, around 18% falls within the top ten clones. Input material: blood. All receptors come from a woman aged 55 to 70 in good health.

This clonotype was picked up many times. J is TRBJ1-1 and V is TRBV10-3, with a weak D call TRBD1 (5 bases). Germline assignment: CDR1 ENHRY and CDR2 SYGVKD. The CDR3 extends over 14 amino acids. With 7 bases removed from V and 4 bases from J, the gap between germline ends came to 16 bases. The CDR3 region has the DNA TGTGCCATCAAAGAGGGACCGGCAGCCACTGAAGCTTTCTTT. Translation: CAIKEGPAATEAFF.

The chain combines TRBV6-6 with TRBJ2-5; D unresolved. Per germline, CDR1 MNHNY and CDR2 SVGAGI (reference sequence). The V gene lost 5 bases and the J gene lost 1 base, with 8 bases spanning the gap. The CDR3 consists of 13 residues. CDR3 in amino acids: CASSKGTQETQYF. The DNA for the CDR3 is TGTGCCAGCAGTAAGGGTACCCAAGAGACCCAGTACTTC.

The chain links TRBV7-6 to TRBJ1-4, with D possibly matching TRBD1 (5 bases). The V gene lost 1 base and the J gene lost 3 bases, with 12 bases spanning the gap. CDR1 and CDR2 from the germline V gene are SGHVS and FNYEAQ. The CDR3 covers 16 residues. CDR3 in DNA: TGTGCCAGCAGCTTAGGATCAGGGAGTTCTAATGAAAAACTGTTTTTT. Residues: CASSLGSGSSNEKLFF.

This clonotype was observed a few times. The chain is built from TRBV7-2 and TRBJ2-1; the D call may be TRBD1 or TRBD2 (5 bases each). This CDR3 is 15 amino acids long. Trimming removed 0 bases at V and 3 bases at J, with 9 bases between. CDR1 SGHTA and CDR2 FQGNSA come from the germline V gene. CDR3 amino acids: CASSLAGRFYNEQFF. CDR3 coding DNA: TGTGCCAGCAGCTTAGCGGGACGATTCTACAATGAGCAGTTCTTC.

The count of this clonotype is one. V is TRBV18 and J is TRBJ2-1; 10 bases agree with TRBD1. The CDR3 spans 17 residues. CDR1 KGHSH and CDR2 LQKENI come from the germline V gene. V trimming: 6 bases; J trimming: 15 bases; junction bases outside the gene matches: 23. Here the CDR3 DNA reads TGTGCCAGCTCGCGCGGGACAGGGGCCTTATCCTACAATGGGCGGTTCTTC. As protein: CASSRGTGALSYNGRFF.

In nucleotides, the CDR3 is TGTGCCACCAGCAGAGAAGGGACAGGGGTTTATGGCTACACCTTC. It encodes CATSREGTGVYGYTF. This chain joins TRBV15 and TRBJ1-2, with 10 bases fitting TRBD1. With 0 bases clipped from V and 5 bases from J, the junction kept 3 bases outside the gene matches. Germline loops: CDR1 LNHNV, CDR2 YYDKDF (reference sequence). The CDR3 has 15 residues.

This chain uses TRBV21-1 with TRBJ2-1; no DNA check was done on the table's D call, TRBD1. TRBV21-1 is assigned pseudogene status. CDR3 length equals 16 residues. CDR3 residues: CASTPGEGSSYNEQFF. CDR3 nucleotides: TGTGCCAGCACCCCCGGGGAGGGGAGCTCCTACAATGAGCAGTTCTTC.

The chain recombines TRBV5-5 with TRBJ2-2; 10 nucleotides agree with TRBD2. Trimming cost V 2 bases and J 7 bases; bases outside gene matches: 14. The CDR3 loop spans 18 amino acids. In germline, CDR1 is SGHKS, CDR2 YYEKEE (reference sequence). The CDR3 bases are TGTGCCAGCAGCTTCGGCCGAGCGGGGGGGCAACGCAACGGGGAGCTGTTTTTT. It yields the protein CASSFGRAGGQRNGELFF.

J is TRBJ2-2 and V is TRBV5-1; a weak D match, TRBD1 (5 bases). Germline V lookup: CDR1 SGHRS, CDR2 YFSETQ. The CDR3 spans 12 residues. V lost 3 bases and J lost 7, with 7 bases in between. In nucleotides, the CDR3 is TGCGCCAGCAGCTGGCAGGGCGGGGAGCTGTTTTTT. This gives the protein CASSWQGGELFF.

The CDR3 DNA follows: TGCGCCAGCAGCCAAAATGTGGGGGCCTCAGGCTACACCTTC. This gives the protein CASSQNVGASGYTF. The chain joins TRBV4-1 to TRBJ1-2, with a possible D match to TRBD1 (6 bases). V lost 2 bases and J 8 bases, leaving 15 bases between the germline ends. The CDR3 contains 14 residues. CDR1 MGHRA and CDR2 YSYEKL come from the germline V gene.

This clonotype has just a few counts. This chain uses TRBV5-1 with TRBJ2-1, with D perhaps TRBD1 (6 bases). Germline-derived CDR1 and CDR2 are SGHRS and YFSETQ. V was shortened by 0 bases and J by 4 bases, with 11 bases between the two germline ends. The CDR3 is 15 amino acids. The CDR3 DNA follows: TGCGCCAGCAGCTTGGGGAGTACAGGGTACAATGAGCAGTTCTTC. It yields the protein CASSLGSTGYNEQFF.

The CDR3 DNA is TGCGCCAGCAGCCAAGATGAGGCCTGGTACGAGCAGTACTTC. This gives the protein CASSQDEAWYEQYF. The chain couples TRBV4-1 to TRBJ2-7; D ambiguous. The CDR3 is 14 amino acids. Trimming took off 0 bases at V and 4 bases at J, with 10 bases between the two ends. Per the germline V gene, CDR1 is MGHRA and CDR2 is YSYEKL.

The sample holds a few counts of this clonotype. The rearrangement joins TRBV28 to TRBJ2-1, with D uncertain. In germline, CDR1 is MDHEN, CDR2 SYDVKM. The V end lost 6 bases, the J end lost 10 bases, and 13 bases lay between the germline ends. CDR3 length: 12 amino acids. The CDR3, as DNA: TGTGCCAGCAGCCCGACACCTCGAGAGCAGTTCTTC. Its protein product is CASSPTPREQFF.

To note about this clonotype: A much larger clone differs from this one at a single base, so this may be a read error. This rearrangement joins TRBV6-6 to TRBJ2-4; TRBD2 aligns across 7 bases. The J call may be in error: the DNA end matches TRBJ2-7 better. The CDR3 sequence is 15 residues long. The V gene's germline CDR1 is MNHNY and CDR2 SVGAGI (reference sequence). The CDR3: CTSSSEDLGGYEQYF. The CDR3 DNA is TGTACCAGCAGTTCCGAGGACCTGGGAGGGTACGAGCAGTACTTC.

In this sample, this clonotype turned up a few times. The V call is TRBV4-1, the J call TRBJ2-5, with 9 nucleotides matching TRBD2. This CDR3 comprises 15 residues. CDR1 and CDR2 (germline): MGHRA, YSYEKL. The J segment lost 1 base and the V segment lost 1 base, leaving 1 base of the junction unmatched. DNA of the CDR3: TGCGCCAGCAGCCAAGGACTAGCGGCCCAAGAGACCCAGTACTTC. Protein: CASSQGLAAQETQYF.

This chain joins TRBV6-1 and TRBJ2-1; perhaps TRBD2 as D (5 bases). Per germline, CDR1 MNHNS and CDR2 SASEGT. This CDR3 has 15 amino acids. Trimming removed 2 bases from V and 12 bases from J, with 20 bases in between. CDR3 nucleotide sequence: TGTGCCAGCAGTGAATTAGGCGCTGCGGGTAGTGGGCAGTTCTTC. This sequence encodes CASSELGAAGSGQFF.

In its sample, this clonotype was seen a few times. The V and J genes are TRBV5-1 and TRBJ2-7; 9 nucleotides line up with TRBD1. The CDR3 is 14 amino acids. CDR1 is SGHRS and CDR2 is YFSETQ in the germline V gene. J gave up 7 bases and V 3 bases, and 8 bases lay outside the gene matches. The CDR3 DNA is TGCGCCAGCAGCTCGACAGGGGGGAATTGGGAGCAGTACTTC. This codes for CASSSTGGNWEQYF. The whole variable domain, remainder taken from reference TRBV5-1 and TRBJ2-7, is KAGVTQTPRYLIKTRGQQVTLSCSPISGHRSVSWYQQTPGQGLQFLFEYFSETQRNKGNFPGRFSGRQFSNSRSEMNVSTLELGDSALYLCASSSTGGNWEQYFGPGTRLTVT.

The genes are TRBV4-1 and TRBJ2-7, with D tentatively TRBD2 (5 bases). The germline V gene has CDR1 MGHRA and CDR2 YSYEKL. Trimming pared 1 base from V and 10 bases from J, leaving 17 bases between. This CDR3 is built from 14 residues. The DNA of the CDR3 is TGCGCCAGCAGCCAAGCCAAGGGCGAGGGCACCCAGTACTTC. Translation: CASSQAKGEGTQYF.

This clonotype was counted once. This CDR3 is CSVRPGQRGETQYF. In nucleotides, the CDR3 is TGCAGCGTGCGACCCGGGCAGAGGGGAGAGACCCAGTACTTC. J is TRBJ2-5 and V is TRBV29-1; D might be TRBD1 or TRBD2, each matching 5 bases. This CDR3 is 14 amino acids long. Germline CDR1 reads SQVTM; CDR2 reads ANQGSEA. V was pared by 6 bases and J by 4 bases, with 18 bases between.

This clonotype was seen a handful of times. This chain connects TRBV29-1 to TRBJ2-1, with TRBD1 matching 8 bases. The J call may be mistaken, given a closer DNA end match to TRBJ2-7. The CDR3 spans 14 residues. CDR1 is SQVTM and CDR2 is ANQGSEA in the germline V gene. The CDR3 is CSVRRDRTYNEQYF. CDR3 coding DNA: TGCAGCGTTCGGAGGGACAGGACATACAATGAGCAGTACTTC.